This is a list of T cell receptor beta chains from one sample in a study of CXCR3-negative and CXCR3-positive naive CD8 T cells. TCRdb re-called the 5' RACE reads; one entry per CDR3 protein, DNA not given. This sample contains about 130,000 distinct CDR3 sequences. The source material was naive CXCR3- CD8+ T cells from blood. These receptors all stem from a human donor in good health. Some clones in this sample may be carry-over from other donors' samples. Both conserved end residues are part of each CDR3. The order of the fields is V gene, J gene, CDR3 protein.

TRBV12-3/TRBV12-4	TRBJ2-6	CASSSVGAGANVLTF
TRBV7-9	TRBJ2-5	CASSWITGTSGSGETQYF
TRBV12-3/TRBV12-4	TRBJ2-2	CASSFEDTGELFF
TRBV4-3	TRBJ1-6	CASSLGTLNSPLHF
TRBV7-9	TRBJ2-7	CASSPRQGGYEQYF
TRBV7-2	TRBJ1-3	CASSPTGISGNTIYF
TRBV12-3/TRBV12-4	TRBJ2-2	CASSSAGAGELFF
TRBV12-3/TRBV12-4	TRBJ2-1	CASSPGLAGVPSGQFF
TRBV19	TRBJ2-7	CASSIGGDTSYEQYF
TRBV27	TRBJ2-7	CASSLSVGWEQYF
TRBV7-9	TRBJ2-1	CASSSIRLAGSSYNEQFF
TRBV27	TRBJ1-5	CASSARQGTDQPQHF
TRBV7-2	TRBJ2-5	CASVRPRYQETQYF
TRBV4-1	TRBJ2-2	CASSQVGASGAGELFF
TRBV29-1	TRBJ1-3	CSVEEDRGLVF
TRBV29-1	TRBJ2-7	CSVEEQGAYEQYF
TRBV7-3	TRBJ2-3	CASSPTSGGLDTQYF
TRBV15	TRBJ2-5	CATSRVPGTSVLRDQETQYF
TRBV28	TRBJ2-7	CASSGTYEQYF
TRBV7-9	TRBJ1-2	CASSRADRRYGYTF
TRBV29-1	TRBJ2-1	CSVRLGQPEFNEQFF
TRBV29-1	TRBJ2-7	CSVKYAGNYEQYF
TRBV27	TRBJ1-1	CASSPTGLNTEAFF